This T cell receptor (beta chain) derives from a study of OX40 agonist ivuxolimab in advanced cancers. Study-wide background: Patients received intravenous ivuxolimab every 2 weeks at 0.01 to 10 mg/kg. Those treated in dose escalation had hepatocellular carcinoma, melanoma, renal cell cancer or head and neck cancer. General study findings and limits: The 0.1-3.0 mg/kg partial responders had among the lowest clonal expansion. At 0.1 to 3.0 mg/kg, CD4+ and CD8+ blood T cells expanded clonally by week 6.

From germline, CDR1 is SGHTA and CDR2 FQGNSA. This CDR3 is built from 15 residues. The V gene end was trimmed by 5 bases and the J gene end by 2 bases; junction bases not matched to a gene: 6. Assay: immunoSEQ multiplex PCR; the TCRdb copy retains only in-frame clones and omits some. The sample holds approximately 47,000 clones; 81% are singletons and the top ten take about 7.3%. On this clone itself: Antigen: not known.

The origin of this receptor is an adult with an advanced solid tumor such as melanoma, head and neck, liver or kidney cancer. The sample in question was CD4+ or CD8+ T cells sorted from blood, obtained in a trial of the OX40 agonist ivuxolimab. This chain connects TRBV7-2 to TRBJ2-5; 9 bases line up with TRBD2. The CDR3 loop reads CASSPTSGRQETQYF. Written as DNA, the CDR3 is TGTGCCAGCAGCCCCACTAGCGGGCGGCAAGAGACCCAGTACTTC.